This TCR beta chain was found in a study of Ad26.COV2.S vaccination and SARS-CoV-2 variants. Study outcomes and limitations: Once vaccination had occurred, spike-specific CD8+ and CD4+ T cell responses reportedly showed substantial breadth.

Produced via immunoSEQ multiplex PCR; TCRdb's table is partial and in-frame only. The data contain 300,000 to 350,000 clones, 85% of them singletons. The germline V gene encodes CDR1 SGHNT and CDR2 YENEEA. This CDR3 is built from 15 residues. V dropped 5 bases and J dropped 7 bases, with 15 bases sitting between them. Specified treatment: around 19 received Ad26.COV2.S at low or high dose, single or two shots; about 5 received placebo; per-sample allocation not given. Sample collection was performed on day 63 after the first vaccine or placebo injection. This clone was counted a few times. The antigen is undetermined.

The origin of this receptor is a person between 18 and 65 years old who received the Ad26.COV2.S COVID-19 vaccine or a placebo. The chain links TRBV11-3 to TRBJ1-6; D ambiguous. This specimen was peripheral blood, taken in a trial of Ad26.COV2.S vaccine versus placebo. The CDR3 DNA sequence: TGTGCCAGCAGCGTGGACGGCTCCCTAAATTCACCCCTCCACTTT. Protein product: CASSVDGSLNSPLHF.